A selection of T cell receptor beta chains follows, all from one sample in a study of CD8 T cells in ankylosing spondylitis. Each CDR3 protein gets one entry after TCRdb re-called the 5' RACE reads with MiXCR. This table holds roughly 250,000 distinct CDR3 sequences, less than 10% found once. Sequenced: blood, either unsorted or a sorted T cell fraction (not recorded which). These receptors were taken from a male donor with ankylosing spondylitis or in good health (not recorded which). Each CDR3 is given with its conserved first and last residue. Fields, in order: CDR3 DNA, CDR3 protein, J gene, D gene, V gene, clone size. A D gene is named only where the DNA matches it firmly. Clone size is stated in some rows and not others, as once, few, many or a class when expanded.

TGTGCCAGCAGCTTATCCAGGGCTGCCTACAATGAGCAGTTCTTC	CASSLSRAAYNEQFF	TRBJ2-1	.	TRBV7-8	many
TGTGCCAGCAGCTTTCGGGTTTCTAGCGGTAACACCGGGGAGCTGTTTTTT	CASSFRVSSGNTGELFF	TRBJ2-2	TRBD2	TRBV7-8	few
TGCAGTGCACCCACTAGCGGGAGGCCTAATGAGCAGTTCTTC	CSAPTSGRPNEQFF	TRBJ2-1	TRBD2	TRBV20-1	many
TGTGCCAGCAGCTTAGGGACTGAGCAGTACTTC	CASSLGTEQYF	TRBJ2-7	.	TRBV7-2	few
TGTGCCAGTAGTTTCGTAGCGGGGGCCTACAATGAGCAGTTCTTC	CASSFVAGAYNEQFF	TRBJ2-1	TRBD2	TRBV19	many
TGTGCCTGGAGTGAGACAGGGGGCAGGTTCGGGGAGCTGTTTTTT	CAWSETGGRFGELFF	TRBJ2-2	TRBD1	TRBV30	many
TGCAGTGCTAGAGATCGGGTTACAGGAGAGCAGTACTTC	CSARDRVTGEQYF	TRBJ2-7	.	TRBV20-1	many
TGCAGCGGACGGATCGGCCACGAGCAGTACTTC	CSGRIGHEQYF	TRBJ2-7	.	TRBV20-1	many
TGTGCCAGCAGTTCTCCGGGACTAGCGGGAGTGGAGACCCAGTACTTC	CASSSPGLAGVETQYF	TRBJ2-5	TRBD2	TRBV12-3/TRBV12-4	.
TGTGCCATCAGTGAGTCCCGTGGACAGGGGGCAAACAATGAGCAGTTCTTC	CAISESRGQGANNEQFF	TRBJ2-1	TRBD1	TRBV10-3	many
TGTGCCTGGAGGGAGCAGGGCCCTGAAGCTTTCTTT	CAWREQGPEAFF	TRBJ1-1	.	TRBV30	few
TGTGCCAGCAGTTACGGGGACACCGGGGAGCTGTTTTTT	CASSYGDTGELFF	TRBJ2-2	.	TRBV6-2/TRBV6-3	.
TGTGCCTGGTCCCGGGGCCGGGGTACTGGGGGCTACACCTTC	CAWSRGRGTGGYTF	TRBJ1-2	.	TRBV30	many
TGCGCCAGCAGCCAAGATCGCAGGGCCCTACCGCTTGATCAGCCCCAGCATTTT	CASSQDRRALPLDQPQHF	TRBJ1-5	.	TRBV4-1	many
TGCAGTGCTAGAGATCTGAGCGGGAGTAGTGATACGCAGTATTTT	CSARDLSGSSDTQYF	TRBJ2-3	TRBD2	TRBV20-1	.
TGCGCCAGCAGAACCCTAGCGGGAGGGCCGGCAGATACGCAGTATTTT	CASRTLAGGPADTQYF	TRBJ2-3	TRBD2	TRBV5-1	many
TGTGCCAGCAGAAGACAGGGGAGCTCCTACAATGAGCAGTTCTTC	CASRRQGSSYNEQFF	TRBJ2-1	TRBD1	TRBV12-3/TRBV12-4	many
TGTGCCAGCAGCTCCGGGGACAGGTGGGTCGCTGAAGCTTTCTTT	CASSSGDRWVAEAFF	TRBJ1-1	TRBD1	TRBV7-9	.
TGTGCCAGCAGCTTAGCGTGGCTAGCGGCCTACACAGATACGCAGTATTTT	CASSLAWLAAYTDTQYF	TRBJ2-3	TRBD2	TRBV7-2	many
TGCAGTGCTCCCCGGGCGACTTCGGGGAGCAATGAGCAGTTCTTC	CSAPRATSGSNEQFF	TRBJ2-1	.	TRBV20-1	many
TGTGCCATCAGTCGAGCGGGTGAAGATCGGTTAGATACGCAGTATTTT	CAISRAGEDRLDTQYF	TRBJ2-3	.	TRBV10-3	many
TGTGCCAGCAGCCCTTCCCCGAGCTCCTACAATGAGCAGTTCTTC	CASSPSPSSYNEQFF	TRBJ2-1	.	TRBV7-3	many
TGTGCCAGTAGAGACCCGGGACAGCGATTTTATAGCAATCAGCCCCAGCATTTT	CASRDPGQRFYSNQPQHF	TRBJ1-5	TRBD1	TRBV19	many
TGTGCCAGCAGTCCAATAACAGATACGCAGTATTTT	CASSPITDTQYF	TRBJ2-3	.	TRBV6-2/TRBV6-3	many
TGTGCCAGCAGTTACGGGCAGGGACGCCAGCCCCAGCATTTT	CASSYGQGRQPQHF	TRBJ1-5	.	TRBV6-2/TRBV6-3	many
TGCAGTGCTAGGCCCTTGGGGGACAGCTATGGCTACACCTTC	CSARPLGDSYGYTF	TRBJ1-2	TRBD1	TRBV20-1	many
TGTGCCTGGAGGATTAACACTGAAGCTTTCTTT	CAWRINTEAFF	TRBJ1-1	.	TRBV30	.
TGTGCCAGCAGCCGGGAAGATCTAGCGGGAGTTAGGAACGAGCAGTACTTC	CASSREDLAGVRNEQYF	TRBJ2-7	TRBD2	TRBV12-3/TRBV12-4	many
TGTGCCAGCAGCTTAAGGTGGGAGCGGGTAAATGAGCAGTTCTTC	CASSLRWERVNEQFF	TRBJ2-1	.	TRBV7-2	many
TGCAGTGCTCCCCTCGGGCTAGCGGCCTACGAGCAGTACTTC	CSAPLGLAAYEQYF	TRBJ2-7	TRBD2	TRBV20-1	many
TGTGCCAGCAGCTTCGTACCTTTTGGGGGGCCTAGCAATGAGCAGTTCTTC	CASSFVPFGGPSNEQFF	TRBJ2-1	.	TRBV7-9	.
TGTGCCAGCAGCAAACGGTGGACCGGGGAGCTGTTTTTT	CASSKRWTGELFF	TRBJ2-2	.	TRBV21-1	few
TGCGCCAGCAGCTTGGGGGGACAGGGCCTAAATGAGCAGTTCTTC	CASSLGGQGLNEQFF	TRBJ2-1	TRBD1	TRBV5-1	many
TGCGCCAGCAGCCAAGATTCCGGCACCTACGAGCAGTACTTC	CASSQDSGTYEQYF	TRBJ2-7	.	TRBV4-3	many
TGCAGTGCTAGAGATCTAGGGACAGGGGATTACAATGAGCAGTTCTTC	CSARDLGTGDYNEQFF	TRBJ2-1	TRBD1	TRBV20-1	many
TGTGCCAGCAGAGGGACGGGCACAGATACGCAGTATTTT	CASRGTGTDTQYF	TRBJ2-3	.	TRBV12-3/TRBV12-4	many
TGCAGCGTTGAAGATCGCGGGGGGGAGACAGATACGCAGTATTTT	CSVEDRGGETDTQYF	TRBJ2-3	TRBD2	TRBV29-1	.
TGCAGCGTTCAGGGGGGACAAGCCAAAAACATTCAGTACTTC	CSVQGGQAKNIQYF	TRBJ2-4	.	TRBV29-1	many
TGTGCCTGGACGGACCAACCTCAAGAGACCCAGTACTTC	CAWTDQPQETQYF	TRBJ2-5	.	TRBV30	.
TGTGCCAGCAGCACGGAGAATAGCAATCAGCCCCAGCATTTT	CASSTENSNQPQHF	TRBJ1-5	.	TRBV2	.
TGTGCCACCAGCAGAGATCCCCAGGAAGAGACCCAGTACTTC	CATSRDPQEETQYF	TRBJ2-5	.	TRBV15	many
TGCAGCGTTTCCCCCCCCTACGAGCAGTACTTC	CSVSPPYEQYF	TRBJ2-7	.	TRBV29-1	many
TGCGCCAGCAGCTTGGCGGAGCGCGGCAATGAGCAGTTCTTC	CASSLAERGNEQFF	TRBJ2-1	.	TRBV5-1	.
TGTGCCATCAGTGAACCTGACAGGGGGAGCTACAATGAGCAGTTCTTC	CAISEPDRGSYNEQFF	TRBJ2-1	TRBD1	TRBV10-3	.
TGTGCCAGCAGTGAAGGAAGGGGGACTCAAGAGACCCAGTACTTC	CASSEGRGTQETQYF	TRBJ2-5	.	TRBV6-1	many